Included here is one T cell receptor beta chain sequence, with context. Measured with immunoSEQ multiplex PCR; TCRdb has only the in-frame clones, and not every one. The table has 95,000 to 150,000 clones, approximately 90% seen once. The source of the sample is a study of control samples from healthy donors and cancer patients. Trimming took 3 bases from V and 2 from J; bases not matched to a gene: 10. Germline V gene data show CDR1 as KGHSH and CDR2 as LQKENI. This CDR3 contains 18 residues. The chain carries TRBV18 and TRBJ2-3; 11 nucleotides align to TRBD2. The TCR comes from a woman between 18 and 30 years old in good health. The sample taken for sequencing was blood. The CDR3 is CASSPPWGSGRATDTQYF. The CDR3, as DNA: TGTGCCAGCTCACCCCCTTGGGGTAGCGGGAGGGCCACAGATACGCAGTATTTT.